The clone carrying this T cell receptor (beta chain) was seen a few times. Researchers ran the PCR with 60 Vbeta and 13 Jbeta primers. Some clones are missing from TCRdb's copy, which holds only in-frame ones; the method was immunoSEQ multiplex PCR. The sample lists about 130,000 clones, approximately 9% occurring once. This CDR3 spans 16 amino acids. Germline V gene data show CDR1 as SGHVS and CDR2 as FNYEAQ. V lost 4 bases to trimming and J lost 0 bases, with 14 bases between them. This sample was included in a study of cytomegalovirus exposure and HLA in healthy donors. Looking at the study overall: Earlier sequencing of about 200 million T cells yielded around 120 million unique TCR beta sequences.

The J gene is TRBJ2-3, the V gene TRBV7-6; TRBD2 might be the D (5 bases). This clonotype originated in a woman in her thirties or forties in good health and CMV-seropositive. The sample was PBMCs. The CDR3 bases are TGTGCCAGCAGCTCGCCCGAGGGAACTAGCACAGATACGCAGTATTTT. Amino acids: CASSSPEGTSTDTQYF.